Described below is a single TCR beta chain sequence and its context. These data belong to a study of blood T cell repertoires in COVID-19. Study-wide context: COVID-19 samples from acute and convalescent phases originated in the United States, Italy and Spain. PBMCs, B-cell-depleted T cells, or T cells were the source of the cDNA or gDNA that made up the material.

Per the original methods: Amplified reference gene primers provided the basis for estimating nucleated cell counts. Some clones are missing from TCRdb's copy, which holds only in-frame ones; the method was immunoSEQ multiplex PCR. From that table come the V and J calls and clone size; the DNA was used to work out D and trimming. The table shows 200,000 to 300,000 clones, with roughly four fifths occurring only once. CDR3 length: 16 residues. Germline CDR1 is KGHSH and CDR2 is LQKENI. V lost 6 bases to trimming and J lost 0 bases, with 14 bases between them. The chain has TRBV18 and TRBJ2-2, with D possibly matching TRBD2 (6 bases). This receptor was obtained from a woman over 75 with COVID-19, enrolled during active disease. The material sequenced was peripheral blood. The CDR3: CASSLAGRANTGELFF. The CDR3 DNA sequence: TGTGCCAGCTCTCTCGCGGGACGGGCGAACACCGGGGAGCTGTTTTTT.